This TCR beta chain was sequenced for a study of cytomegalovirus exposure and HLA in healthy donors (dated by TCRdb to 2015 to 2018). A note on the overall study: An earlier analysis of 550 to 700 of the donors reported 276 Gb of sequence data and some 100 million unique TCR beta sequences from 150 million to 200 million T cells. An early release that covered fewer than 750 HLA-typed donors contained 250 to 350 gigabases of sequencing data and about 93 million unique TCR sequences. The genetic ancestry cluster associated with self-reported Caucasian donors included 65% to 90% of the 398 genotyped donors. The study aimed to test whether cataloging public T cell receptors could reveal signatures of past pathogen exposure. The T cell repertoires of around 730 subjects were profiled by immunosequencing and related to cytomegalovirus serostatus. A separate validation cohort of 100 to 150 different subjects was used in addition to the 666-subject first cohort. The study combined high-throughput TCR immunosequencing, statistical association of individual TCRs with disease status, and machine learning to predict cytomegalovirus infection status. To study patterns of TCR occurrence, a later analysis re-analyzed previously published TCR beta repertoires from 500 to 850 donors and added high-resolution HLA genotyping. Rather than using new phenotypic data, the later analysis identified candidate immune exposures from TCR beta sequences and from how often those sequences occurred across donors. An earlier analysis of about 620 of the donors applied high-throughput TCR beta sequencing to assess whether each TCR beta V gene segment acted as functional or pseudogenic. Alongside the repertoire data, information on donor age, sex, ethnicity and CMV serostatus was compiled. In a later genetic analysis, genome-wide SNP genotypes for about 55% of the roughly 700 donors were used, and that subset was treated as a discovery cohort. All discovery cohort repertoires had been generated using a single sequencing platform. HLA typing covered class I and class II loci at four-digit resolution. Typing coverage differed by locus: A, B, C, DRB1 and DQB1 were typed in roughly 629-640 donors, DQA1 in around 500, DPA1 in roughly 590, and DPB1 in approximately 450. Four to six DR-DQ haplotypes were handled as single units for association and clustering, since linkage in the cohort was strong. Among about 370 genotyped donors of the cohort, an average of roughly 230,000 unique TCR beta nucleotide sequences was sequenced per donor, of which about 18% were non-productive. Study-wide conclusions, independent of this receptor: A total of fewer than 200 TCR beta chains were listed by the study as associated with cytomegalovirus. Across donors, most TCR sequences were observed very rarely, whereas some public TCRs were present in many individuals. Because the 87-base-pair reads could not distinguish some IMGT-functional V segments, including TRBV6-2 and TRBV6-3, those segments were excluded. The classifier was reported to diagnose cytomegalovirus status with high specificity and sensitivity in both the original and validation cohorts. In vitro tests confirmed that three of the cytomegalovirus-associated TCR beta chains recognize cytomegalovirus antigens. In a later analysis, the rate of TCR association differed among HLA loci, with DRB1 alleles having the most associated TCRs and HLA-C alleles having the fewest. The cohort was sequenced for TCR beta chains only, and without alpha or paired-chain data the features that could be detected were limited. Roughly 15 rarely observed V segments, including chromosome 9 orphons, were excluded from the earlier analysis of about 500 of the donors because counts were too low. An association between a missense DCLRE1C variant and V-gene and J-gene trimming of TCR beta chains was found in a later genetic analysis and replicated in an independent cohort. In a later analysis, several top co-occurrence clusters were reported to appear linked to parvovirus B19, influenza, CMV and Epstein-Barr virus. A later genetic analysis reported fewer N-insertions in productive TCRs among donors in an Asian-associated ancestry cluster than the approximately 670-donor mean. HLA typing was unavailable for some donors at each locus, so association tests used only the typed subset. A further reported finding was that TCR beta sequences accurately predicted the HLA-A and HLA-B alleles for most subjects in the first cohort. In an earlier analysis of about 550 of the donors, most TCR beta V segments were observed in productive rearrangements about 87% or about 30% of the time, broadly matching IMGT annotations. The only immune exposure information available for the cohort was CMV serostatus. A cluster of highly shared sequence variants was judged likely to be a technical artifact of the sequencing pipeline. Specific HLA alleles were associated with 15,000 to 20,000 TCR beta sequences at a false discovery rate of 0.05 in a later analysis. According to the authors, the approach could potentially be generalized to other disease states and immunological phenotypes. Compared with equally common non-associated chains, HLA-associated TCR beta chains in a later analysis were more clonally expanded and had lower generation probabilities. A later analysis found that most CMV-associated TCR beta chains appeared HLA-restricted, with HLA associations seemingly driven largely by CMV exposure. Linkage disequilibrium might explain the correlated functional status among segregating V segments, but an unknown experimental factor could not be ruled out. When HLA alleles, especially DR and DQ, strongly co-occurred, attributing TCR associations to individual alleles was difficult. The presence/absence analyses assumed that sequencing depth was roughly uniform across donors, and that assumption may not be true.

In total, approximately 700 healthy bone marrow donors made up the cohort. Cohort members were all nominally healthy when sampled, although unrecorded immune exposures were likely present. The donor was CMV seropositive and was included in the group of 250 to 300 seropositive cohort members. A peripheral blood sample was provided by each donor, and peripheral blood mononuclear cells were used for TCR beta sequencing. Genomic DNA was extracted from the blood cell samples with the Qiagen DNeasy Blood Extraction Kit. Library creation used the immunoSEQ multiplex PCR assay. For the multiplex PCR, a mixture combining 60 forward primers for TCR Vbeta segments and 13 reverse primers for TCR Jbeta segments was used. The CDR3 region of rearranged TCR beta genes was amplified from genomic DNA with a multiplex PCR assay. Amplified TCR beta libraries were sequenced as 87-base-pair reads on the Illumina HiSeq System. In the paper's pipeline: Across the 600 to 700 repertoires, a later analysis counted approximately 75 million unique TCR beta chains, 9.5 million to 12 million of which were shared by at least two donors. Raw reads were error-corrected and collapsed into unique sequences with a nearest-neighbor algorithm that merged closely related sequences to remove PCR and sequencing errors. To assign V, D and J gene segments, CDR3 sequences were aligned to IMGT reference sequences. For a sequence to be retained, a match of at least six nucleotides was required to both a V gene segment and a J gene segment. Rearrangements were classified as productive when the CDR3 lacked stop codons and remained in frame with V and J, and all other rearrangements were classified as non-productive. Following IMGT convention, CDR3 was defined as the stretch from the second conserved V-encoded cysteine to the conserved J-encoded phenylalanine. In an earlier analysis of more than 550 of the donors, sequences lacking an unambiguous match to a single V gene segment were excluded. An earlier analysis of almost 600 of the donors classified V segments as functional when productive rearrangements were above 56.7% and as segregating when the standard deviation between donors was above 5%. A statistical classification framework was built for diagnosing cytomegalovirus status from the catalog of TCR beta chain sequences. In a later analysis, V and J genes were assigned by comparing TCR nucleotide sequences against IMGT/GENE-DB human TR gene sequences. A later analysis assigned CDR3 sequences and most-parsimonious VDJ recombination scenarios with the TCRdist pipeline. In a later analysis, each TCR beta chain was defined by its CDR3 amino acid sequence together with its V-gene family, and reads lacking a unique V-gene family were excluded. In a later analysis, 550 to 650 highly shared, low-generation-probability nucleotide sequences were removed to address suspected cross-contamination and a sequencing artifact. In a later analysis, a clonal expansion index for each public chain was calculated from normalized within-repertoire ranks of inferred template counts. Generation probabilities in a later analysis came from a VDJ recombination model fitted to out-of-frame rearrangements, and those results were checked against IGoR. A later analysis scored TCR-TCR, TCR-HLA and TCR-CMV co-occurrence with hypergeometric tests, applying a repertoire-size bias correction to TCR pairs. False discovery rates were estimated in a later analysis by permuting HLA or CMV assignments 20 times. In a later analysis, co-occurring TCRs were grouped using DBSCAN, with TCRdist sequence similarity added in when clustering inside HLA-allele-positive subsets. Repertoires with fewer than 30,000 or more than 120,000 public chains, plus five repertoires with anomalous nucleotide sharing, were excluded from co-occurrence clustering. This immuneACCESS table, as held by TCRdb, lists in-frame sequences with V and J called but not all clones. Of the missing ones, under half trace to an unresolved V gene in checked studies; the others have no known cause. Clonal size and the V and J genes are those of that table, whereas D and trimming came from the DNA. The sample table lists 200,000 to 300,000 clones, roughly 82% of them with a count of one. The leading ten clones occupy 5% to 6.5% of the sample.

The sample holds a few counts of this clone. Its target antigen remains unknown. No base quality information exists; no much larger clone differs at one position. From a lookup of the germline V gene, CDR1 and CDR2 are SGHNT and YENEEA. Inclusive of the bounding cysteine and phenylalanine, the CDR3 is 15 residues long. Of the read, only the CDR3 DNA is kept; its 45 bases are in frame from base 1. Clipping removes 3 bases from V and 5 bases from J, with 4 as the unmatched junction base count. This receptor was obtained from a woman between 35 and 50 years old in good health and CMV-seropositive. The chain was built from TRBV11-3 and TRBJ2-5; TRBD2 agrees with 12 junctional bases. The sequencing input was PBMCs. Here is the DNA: TGTGCCAGCAGCTTCCGACTAGCGGGAGTTGAGACCCAGTACTTC. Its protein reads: CASSFRLAGVETQYF.